This is a list of T cell receptor beta chains from one sample in a study of T cells in lung cancer brain metastases. Repertoires were generated with immunoSEQ multiplex PCR, while TCRdb's copy carries only in-frame clones and drops some. This table has about 1,400 clones, around 89% appearing once. Sequencing used tumor tissue from a brain metastasis. The receptor source for this set is a woman aged 45-59 years with non-small cell lung cancer that had spread to the brain. CDR3s include the opening cysteine and the closing phenylalanine or tryptophan. Fields, in order: clone size, D gene, J gene, V gene, CDR3 protein, CDR3 DNA. D genes are given only for firm matches. Only part of the rows carry a size: once, few, many, or a class if the clone is expanded.

clone size: -
D gene: TRBD2
J gene: TRBJ2-3
V gene: TRBV29-1
CDR3 protein: CSVELAARATDTQYF
CDR3 DNA: TGCAGCGTTGAGCTAGCGGCCAGGGCGACAGATACGCAGTATTTT

clone size: -
D gene: -
J gene: TRBJ2-5
V gene: TRBV25-1
CDR3 protein: CASSELSGETQYF
CDR3 DNA: TGTGCCAGCAGTGAATTATCCGGGGAGACCCAGTACTTC

clone size: few
D gene: -
J gene: TRBJ2-3
V gene: TRBV4-3
CDR3 protein: CASSQEKMPRDTQYF
CDR3 DNA: TGCGCCAGCAGCCAAGAGAAGATGCCGCGGGATACGCAGTATTTT

clone size: -
D gene: -
J gene: TRBJ2-6
V gene: TRBV12-5
CDR3 protein: CASGRERAGQSRANVLTF
CDR3 DNA: TGTGCTAGTGGTAGAGAACGTGCAGGACAAAGTCGGGCCAACGTCCTGACTTTC

clone size: -
D gene: TRBD1
J gene: TRBJ1-1
V gene: TRBV27
CDR3 protein: CASSLGGQGNTEAFF
CDR3 DNA: TGTGCCAGCAGCTTAGGCGGACAGGGGAACACTGAAGCTTTCTTT

clone size: -
D gene: -
J gene: TRBJ1-2
V gene: TRBV5-6
CDR3 protein: CASSLQGRRGYGYTF
CDR3 DNA: TGTGCCAGCAGCTTGCAGGGGAGGCGAGGCTATGGCTACACCTTC

clone size: -
D gene: -
J gene: TRBJ2-7
V gene: TRBV30
CDR3 protein: CAWSAYGRYEQYF
CDR3 DNA: TGTGCCTGGAGTGCCTACGGTAGGTACGAGCAGTACTTC

clone size: -
D gene: -
J gene: TRBJ2-3
V gene: TRBV28
CDR3 protein: CASSLSGSRDTQYF
CDR3 DNA: TGTGCCAGCAGTCTAAGCGGGTCGAGGGATACGCAGTATTTT

clone size: -
D gene: TRBD1
J gene: TRBJ2-5
V gene: TRBV7-2
CDR3 protein: CASSLRDRGQKTQYF
CDR3 DNA: TGTGCCAGCAGCTTAAGGGACAGGGGGCAAAAGACCCAGTACTTC

clone size: few
D gene: -
J gene: TRBJ1-1
V gene: TRBV6-6
CDR3 protein: CASSPQNTEAFF
CDR3 DNA: TGTGCCAGCAGCCCCCAGAACACTGAAGCTTTCTTT

clone size: -
D gene: -
J gene: TRBJ1-6
V gene: TRBV5-6
CDR3 protein: CASSTGQSGSPLHF
CDR3 DNA: TGTGCCAGCAGCACCGGACAGAGTGGTTCACCCCTCCACTTT

clone size: -
D gene: -
J gene: TRBJ2-2
V gene: TRBV4-1
CDR3 protein: CASSHRTGGEGELFF
CDR3 DNA: TGCGCCAGCAGCCACAGGACTGGTGGAGAGGGGGAGCTGTTTTTT

clone size: -
D gene: -
J gene: TRBJ2-1
V gene: TRBV7-8
CDR3 protein: CASSLIPRTPRHNEQFF
CDR3 DNA: TGTGCCAGCAGCCTGATTCCTAGGACCCCACGTCACAATGAGCAGTTCTTC

clone size: few
D gene: TRBD1
J gene: TRBJ2-7
V gene: TRBV4-3
CDR3 protein: CASSHSIWYGTDYEQYF
CDR3 DNA: TGCGCCAGCAGCCATTCAATCTGGTACGGGACAGATTACGAGCAGTACTTC

clone size: -
D gene: -
J gene: TRBJ2-2
V gene: TRBV15
CDR3 protein: CATSKGPDTGELFF
CDR3 DNA: TGTGCCACCAGCAAGGGGCCCGACACCGGGGAGCTGTTTTTT

clone size: -
D gene: -
J gene: TRBJ1-1
V gene: TRBV6-6
CDR3 protein: CASSRAFEAFF
CDR3 DNA: TGTGCCAGCAGTCGGGCCTTTGAAGCTTTCTTT

clone size: -
D gene: -
J gene: TRBJ1-5
V gene: TRBV15
CDR3 protein: CATSRDLSQMRPQHF
CDR3 DNA: TGTGCCACCAGCAGAGATCTTTCACAGATGCGGCCCCAGCATTTT